This T cell receptor (beta chain) was captured by sequencing in a study of cytomegalovirus exposure and HLA in healthy donors. Primers: 60 Vbeta forward and 13 Jbeta reverse. The repertoire was sequenced with immunoSEQ multiplex PCR; TCRdb's copy has only in-frame clones and lacks some. Of around 90,000 clones listed, approximately 80% are singletons. This clone appeared a few times. What it binds is not known. Whole-study results and caveats: Sequencing artifact likely explains a cluster of highly shared sequence variants. TCR beta sequences reportedly predicted most subjects' HLA-A and HLA-B alleles accurately.

Germline-derived CDR1 and CDR2 are SGHTA and FQGTGA. Between the trimmed V and J ends, which lost 8 bases and 5 bases, there was a span of 15 bases. The CDR3 spans 13 residues. Sequencing was performed on PBMCs. The genes are TRBV7-3 and TRBJ1-1; D is unresolved. The source is a man aged 50 to 60 in good health and CMV-seronegative. The CDR3 sequence is CASGRVEETEAFF. The DNA for the CDR3 is TGTGCCAGCGGTAGAGTCGAGGAGACTGAAGCTTTCTTT.